The table lists the clone carrying this T cell receptor beta chain with a few counts. Its cognate antigen is unknown. The data stem from a study of T cells after yellow fever vaccination. TCRdb recomputed calls from the 5' RACE reads with MiXCR, one row per CDR3 protein. Altogether a few hundred thousand distinct CDR3 sequences are present, over 15% being singletons, with the ten largest covering roughly an eighth. Study observations and caveats: The secondary response showed a weaker magnitude and a faster peak, day 5 versus 15. Abundant bulk-derived clonotypes could contaminate FACS-sorted repertoires.

This CDR3 region has 16 residues. Germline V gene lookup returns CDR1 SGHDT and CDR2 YYEEEE. The junction had 7 bases not matched to a gene; V was cut back by 3 bases and J by 2 bases. This TCR came from a man aged 30-40 years who received the YFV17D yellow fever vaccine. This specimen was PBMCs, taken 15 days after the yellow fever booster vaccination. V gene TRBV5-6 combines with J gene TRBJ2-7; 11 bases align to TRBD2. The CDR3 nucleotides read TGTGCCAGCAGCTCACCGATAGCGGGGGGGACCTACGAGCAGTACTTC. Translated: CASSSPIAGGTYEQYF.